The rows below give T cell receptor beta chains drawn from one sample of a study of low-dose radiotherapy and immunotherapy resistance in tumors. In TCRdb, the reads were re-called with MiXCR into one record per CDR3 protein. This table has around 58,000 distinct CDR3 sequences, about 23% appearing once. The material was PBMCs, obtained after low-dose radiotherapy plus immunotherapy. These receptor sequences come from a male donor with prostate cancer. The CDR3 runs from the conserved cysteine through the conserved F or W. Each record gives: V gene, clone size, J gene, D gene, CDR3 DNA, CDR3 protein. The D gene is left open where the match is weak. Clone size appears in some rows only: once, few, many, or a class for an expanded clone.

TRBV18	many	TRBJ1-4	NA	TGTGCCAGCTCACCTGGCGGGAATGAAAAACTGTTTTTT	CASSPGGNEKLFF
TRBV6-1	many	TRBJ2-1	TRBD2	TGTGCCAGCAGTTATTGGACGGGAGGGCCGGATGAGCAGTTCTTC	CASSYWTGGPDEQFF
TRBV28	many	TRBJ2-1	TRBD2	TGTGCCAGCGTCGGACTAGCGGGGGTAGGGGTCGAAGGTGAGCAGTTCTTC	CASVGLAGVGVEGEQFF
TRBV18	many	TRBJ2-6	TRBD1	TGTGCCAGCTCACCCACAGGGGGACAATCTGGGGCCAACGTCCTGACTTTC	CASSPTGGQSGANVLTF
TRBV9	many	TRBJ1-3	NA	TGTGCCAGCAGCGAAGGAGCCTCTGGAAACACCATATATTTT	CASSEGASGNTIYF
TRBV3-1	few	TRBJ1-3	NA	TGTGCCAGCAGCCTCAGGGCGCAAGGGGGAAACACCATATATTTT	CASSLRAQGGNTIYF
TRBV23-1	many	TRBJ2-5	NA	TGCGCCAGCAGTCATCGGGCTCTAAGGGAAGAGACCCAGTACTTC	CASSHRALREETQYF
TRBV7-2	many	TRBJ2-3	NA	TGTGCCAGCAGCTTATCGACCACAGATACGCAGTATTTT	CASSLSTTDTQYF
TRBV6-1	NA	TRBJ2-7	NA	TGTGCCAGCAGTGCAATTATGGCGGGGATCACCTACGAGCAGTACTTC	CASSAIMAGITYEQYF
TRBV18	many	TRBJ1-1	NA	TGTGCCAGCTCACCGGAATATGGATCCTCGAACACTGAAGCTTTCTTT	CASSPEYGSSNTEAFF
TRBV7-8	many	TRBJ2-2	TRBD2	TGTGCCAGCAGCTTAGTTGGCGGGAGCCCCACCGGGGAGCTGTTTTTT	CASSLVGGSPTGELFF
TRBV29-1	NA	TRBJ1-2	TRBD1	TGCAGCGTCGCTAAGGGACAGGATGCACGCACCTTC	CSVAKGQDARTF
TRBV13	many	TRBJ2-5	TRBD1	TGTGCCAGCAGCAGACAGGGGGGGGAGACCCAGTACTTC	CASSRQGGETQYF
TRBV21-1	NA	TRBJ2-5	NA	TGTGCCAGACAAAAAAAAAAAGGGGGAGAGACCCAGTACTTC	CARQKKKGGETQYF
TRBV14	NA	TRBJ2-2	NA	TGTGCCAGCAGCCAATCAGTCGGGGAGCTGTTTTTT	CASSQSVGELFF
TRBV12-3/TRBV12-4	many	TRBJ1-5	NA	TGTGCCAGCAGTTTAGTCGGGCCCCAGCATTTT	CASSLVGPQHF
TRBV5-1	many	TRBJ2-7	TRBD1	TGCGCCAGCAGCTGGGACAGGGGGCGATTCTACGAGCAGTACTTC	CASSWDRGRFYEQYF
TRBV7-6	many	TRBJ2-3	TRBD2	TGTGCCAGCAGCTCCCTGGCGGGGGTGAGCACAGATACGCAGTATTTT	CASSSLAGVSTDTQYF
TRBV21-1	many	TRBJ1-3	NA	TGTGCCAGCAGCAAAGATCAGGGGTTCTTTTTT	CASSKDQGFFF
TRBV28	NA	TRBJ1-2	NA	TGTGCCAGCAGTAAATCAACTAACTATGGCTACACCTTC	CASSKSTNYGYTF
TRBV6-2/TRBV6-3	many	TRBJ2-5	TRBD2	TGTGCCAGCACGTTCGTCGGGGGGAAAGAGACCCAGTACTTC	CASTFVGGKETQYF
TRBV29-1	many	TRBJ2-5	NA	TGCAGCGTTGAAGCGGGCAGTCAAGAGACCCAGTACTTC	CSVEAGSQETQYF
TRBV7-9	NA	TRBJ2-1	TRBD2	TGTGCCAGCAGCGAGCCGGGACTAGCGGAGCGGCAGTTCTTC	CASSEPGLAERQFF
TRBV20-1	NA	TRBJ2-2	TRBD1	TGCAGTGCCAGCAGAGGAGCAGGGGGCGCGAACACCGGGGAGCTGTTTTTT	CSASRGAGGANTGELFF
TRBV19	NA	TRBJ2-1	TRBD2	TGTGCCAGTAGTCGGACTAGCGGGGTTGGGCACAATGAGCAGTTCTTC	CASSRTSGVGHNEQFF
TRBV6-2/TRBV6-3	NA	TRBJ2-2	TRBD2	TGTGCCAGCACCGGGACTAGCGGGTTCACGAACACCGGGGAGCTGTTTTTT	CASTGTSGFTNTGELFF
TRBV2	many	TRBJ2-3	NA	TGTGCCAGCAGTGAATTTGGTCGTGTCCTAACAGATACGCAGTATTTT	CASSEFGRVLTDTQYF
TRBV18	many	TRBJ2-7	NA	TGTGCCAGCAGCTTGCGGGGTTACGAGCAGTACTTC	CASSLRGYEQYF
TRBV10-3	NA	TRBJ2-7	NA	TGTGCCATCAGTGACGGTGGCAGGGAGATCTACGAGCAGTACTTC	CAISDGGREIYEQYF
TRBV6-1	many	TRBJ2-1	TRBD2	TGTGCCAGCCGAGCCAGCGGGGGGAAGAATGAGCAGTTCTTC	CASRASGGKNEQFF
TRBV6-2/TRBV6-3	many	TRBJ1-6	TRBD1	TGTGCCAGCAGGGAGGGGGGGACCACAGGGGGCTACCCCCGAAGGACACCCCTCCACTTT	CASREGGTTGGYPRRTPLHF
TRBV5-1	many	TRBJ1-1	NA	TGCGCCAGCAGCTTGATGGGCCAGAACACTGAAGCTTTCTTT	CASSLMGQNTEAFF
TRBV28	many	TRBJ2-7	TRBD1	TGTGCCAGCAACCGACCGGGACAGGGGAGTTACGAGCAGTACTTC	CASNRPGQGSYEQYF
TRBV5-5	many	TRBJ2-7	NA	TGTGCCAGCAGCTCCCGGGACGGCCCCTACGAGCAGTACTTC	CASSSRDGPYEQYF
TRBV27	many	TRBJ2-1	NA	TGTGCCAGCAAGCTGGGGAACCCCGCCAATGAGCAGTTCTTC	CASKLGNPANEQFF
TRBV24-1	NA	TRBJ2-1	TRBD2	TGTGCCACCAGTGCGCCTAGCGGGGATCTACTTAATGAGCAGTTCTTC	CATSAPSGDLLNEQFF
TRBV12-3/TRBV12-4	many	TRBJ1-5	TRBD1	TGTGCCAGCAGGGGGAGAGGGACAGAAAATCAGCCCCAGCATTTT	CASRGRGTENQPQHF
TRBV19	many	TRBJ2-1	TRBD2	TGTGCCAGTAGTAAAAGCGGGGGGGCCAATGAGCAGTTCTTC	CASSKSGGANEQFF
TRBV12-3/TRBV12-4	many	TRBJ2-5	TRBD2	TGTGCCAGCAATTTAGCGGGACGGCAGACCCAGTACTTC	CASNLAGRQTQYF
TRBV30	many	TRBJ1-1	NA	TGTGCCTGGAGGCATGGGCGGGGGGCCTCTGAAGCTTTCTTT	CAWRHGRGASEAFF
TRBV4-1	NA	TRBJ1-5	NA	TGCGCCAGCAGCCAAGAAGGTCGGTTTAGCAATCAGCCCCAGCATTTT	CASSQEGRFSNQPQHF
TRBV29-1	many	TRBJ2-2	TRBD2	TGCAGCGTTGAAGATCTCCGGGGACTAAACACCGGGGAGCTGTTTTTT	CSVEDLRGLNTGELFF
TRBV12-3/TRBV12-4	NA	TRBJ2-1	NA	TGTGCCAGCAGTTTAGGGGCTGGCGGGGAGCGCTCCTACAATGAGCAGTTCTTC	CASSLGAGGERSYNEQFF